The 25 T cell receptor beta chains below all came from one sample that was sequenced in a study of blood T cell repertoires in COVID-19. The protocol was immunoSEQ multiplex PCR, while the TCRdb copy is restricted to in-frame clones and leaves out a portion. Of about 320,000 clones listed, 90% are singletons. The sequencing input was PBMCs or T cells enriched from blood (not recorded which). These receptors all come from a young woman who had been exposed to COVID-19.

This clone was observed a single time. CDR3 sequence: CASSMQQGRGEKLFF. As DNA, the CDR3 is TGTGCCAGCAGCATGCAACAGGGACGGGGTGAAAAACTGTTTTTT. The rearrangement joins TRBV7-9 to TRBJ1-4; a possible D gene is TRBD1 (6 bases). The ends were cut back, 5 bases at V and 7 bases at J, with 17 bases in the middle. CDR1 is SEHNR and CDR2 is FQNEAQ in the germline V gene (reference sequence). The CDR3 spans 15 residues.

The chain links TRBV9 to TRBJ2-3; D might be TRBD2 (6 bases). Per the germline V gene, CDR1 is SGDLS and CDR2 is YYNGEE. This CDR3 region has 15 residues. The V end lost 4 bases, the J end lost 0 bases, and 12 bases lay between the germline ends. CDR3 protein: CASSLEGTSTDTQYF. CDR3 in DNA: TGTGCCAGCAGCCTCGAGGGGACTAGCACAGATACGCAGTATTTT.

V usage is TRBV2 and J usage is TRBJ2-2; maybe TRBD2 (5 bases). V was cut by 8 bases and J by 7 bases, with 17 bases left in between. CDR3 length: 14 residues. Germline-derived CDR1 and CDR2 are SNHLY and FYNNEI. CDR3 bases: TGTGCCAGCCGTCGGGAATCCCCCGGCGGGGAGCTGTTTTTT. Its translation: CASRRESPGGELFF. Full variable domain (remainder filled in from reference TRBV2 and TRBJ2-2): EPEVTQTPSHQVTQMGQEVILRCVPISNHLYFYWYRQILGQKVEFLVSFYNNEISEKSEIFDDQFSVERPDGSNFTLKIRSTKLEDSAMYFCASRRESPGGELFFGEGSRLTVL.

Here the CDR3 DNA reads TGTGCCAGCAGCCAAGCATACCAGGGAAACTATGGCTACACCTTC. Translated: CASSQAYQGNYGYTF. The rearrangement joins TRBV3-1 (or the pseudogene TRBV3-2) to TRBJ1-2, with D perhaps TRBD1 (5 bases). V was trimmed by 1 base and J by 2 bases, leaving 11 bases between them. The CDR3 contains 15 residues. Germline V gives CDR1 LGHDT, CDR2 YNNKEL (reference sequence).

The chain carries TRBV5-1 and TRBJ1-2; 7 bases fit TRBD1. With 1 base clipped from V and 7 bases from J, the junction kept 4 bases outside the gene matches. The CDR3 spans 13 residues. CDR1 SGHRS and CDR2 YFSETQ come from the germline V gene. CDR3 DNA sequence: TGCGCCAGCAGCTTGCAGGGGGGCAGTGGCTACACCTTC. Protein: CASSLQGGSGYTF.

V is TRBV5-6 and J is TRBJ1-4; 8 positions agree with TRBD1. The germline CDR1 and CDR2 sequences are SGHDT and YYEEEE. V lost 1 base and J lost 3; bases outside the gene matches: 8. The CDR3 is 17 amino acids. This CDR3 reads CASSLWGRGRSNEKLFF. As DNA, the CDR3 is TGTGCCAGCAGCTTGTGGGGCAGGGGGCGATCTAATGAAAAACTGTTTTTT.

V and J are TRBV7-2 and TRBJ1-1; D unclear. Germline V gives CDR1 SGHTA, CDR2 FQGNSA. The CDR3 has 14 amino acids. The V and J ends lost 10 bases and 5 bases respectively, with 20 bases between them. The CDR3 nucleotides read TGTGCCACCCTACGGGTGGGAGGGAGTACTGAAGCTTTCTTT. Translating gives CATLRVGGSTEAFF.

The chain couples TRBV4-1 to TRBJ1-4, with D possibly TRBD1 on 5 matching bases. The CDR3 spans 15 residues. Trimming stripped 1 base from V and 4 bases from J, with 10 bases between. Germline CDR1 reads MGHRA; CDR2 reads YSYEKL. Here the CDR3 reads CASSQVGQVNEKLFF. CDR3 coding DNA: TGCGCCAGCAGCCAAGTGGGGCAGGTTAATGAAAAACTGTTTTTT.

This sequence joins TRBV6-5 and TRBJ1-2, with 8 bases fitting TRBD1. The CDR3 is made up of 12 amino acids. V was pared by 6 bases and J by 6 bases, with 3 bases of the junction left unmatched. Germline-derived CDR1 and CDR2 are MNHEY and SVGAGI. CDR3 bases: TGTGCCAGCAGGGACAGGGTAGATGGCTACACCTTC. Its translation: CASRDRVDGYTF.

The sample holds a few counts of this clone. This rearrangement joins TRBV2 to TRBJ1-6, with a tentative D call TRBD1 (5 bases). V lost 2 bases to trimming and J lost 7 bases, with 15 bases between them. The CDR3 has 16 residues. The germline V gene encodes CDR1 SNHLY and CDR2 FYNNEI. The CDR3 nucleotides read TGTGCCAGCAGTGAACAGGGCCTGCTAGAGAATTCACCCCTCCACTTT. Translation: CASSEQGLLENSPLHF.

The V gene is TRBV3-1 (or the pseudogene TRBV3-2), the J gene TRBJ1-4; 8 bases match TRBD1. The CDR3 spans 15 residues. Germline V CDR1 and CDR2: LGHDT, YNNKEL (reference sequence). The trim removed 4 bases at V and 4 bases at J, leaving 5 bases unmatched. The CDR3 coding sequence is TGTGCCAGCAGCCCCGGACAGGGAGATAATGAAAAACTGTTTTTT. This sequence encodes CASSPGQGDNEKLFF.

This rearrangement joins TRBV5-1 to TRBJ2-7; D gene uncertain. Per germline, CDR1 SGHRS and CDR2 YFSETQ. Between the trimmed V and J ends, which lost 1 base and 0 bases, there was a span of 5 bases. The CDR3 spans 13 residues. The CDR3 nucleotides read TGCGCCAGCAGCTTGACCAGCTCCTACGAGCAGTACTTC. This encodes CASSLTSSYEQYF.

CDR3 amino acids: CATSDLPDRVRSPLHF. In DNA form, the CDR3 reads TGTGCCACCAGTGATTTGCCGGACAGGGTTCGTTCACCCCTCCACTTT. The J gene is TRBJ1-6, the V gene TRBV24-1, with 8 positions matching TRBD1. CDR1 is KGHDR and CDR2 is SFDVKD in the germline V gene. V shed 0 bases and J 9 bases; nucleotides not matched to a gene: 6. The CDR3 has 16 residues.

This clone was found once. CDR3 in DNA: TGCGCCAGCAGCCAAGAAGCTGCCGCAGATACGCAGTATTTT. Its protein product is CASSQEAAADTQYF. The chain couples TRBV4-1 to TRBJ2-3; D is uncertain. From germline, CDR1 is MGHRA and CDR2 YSYEKL. This CDR3 has 14 amino acids. Trimming stripped 0 bases from V and 4 bases from J, with 8 bases between.

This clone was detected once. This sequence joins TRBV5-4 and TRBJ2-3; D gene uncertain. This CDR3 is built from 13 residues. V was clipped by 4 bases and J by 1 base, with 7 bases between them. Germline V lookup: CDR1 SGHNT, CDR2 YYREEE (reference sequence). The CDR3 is CASSSPRTDTQYF. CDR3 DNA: TGTGCCAGCAGCAGCCCCCGCACAGATACGCAGTATTTT.

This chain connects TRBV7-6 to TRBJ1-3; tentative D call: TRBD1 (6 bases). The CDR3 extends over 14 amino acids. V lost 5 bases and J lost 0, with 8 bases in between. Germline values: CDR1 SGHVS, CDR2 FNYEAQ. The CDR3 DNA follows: TGTGCCAGCAGCAAACAGGGCTCTGGAAACACCATATATTTT. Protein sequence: CASSKQGSGNTIYF.

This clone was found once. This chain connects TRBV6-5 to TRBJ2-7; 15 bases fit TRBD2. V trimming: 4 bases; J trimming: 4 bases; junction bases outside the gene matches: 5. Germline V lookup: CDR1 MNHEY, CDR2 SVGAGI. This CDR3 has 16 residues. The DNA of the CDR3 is TGTGCCAGCAGTTGGGGACTAGCGGGGGGACTGTACGAGCAGTACTTC. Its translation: CASSWGLAGGLYEQYF.

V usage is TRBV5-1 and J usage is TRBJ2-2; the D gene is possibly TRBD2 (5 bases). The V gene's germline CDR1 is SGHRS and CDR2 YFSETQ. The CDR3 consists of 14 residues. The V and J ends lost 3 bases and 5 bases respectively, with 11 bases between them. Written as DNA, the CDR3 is TGCGCCAGCAGCTCCGGCGGGCCAACCGGGGAGCTGTTTTTT. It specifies CASSSGGPTGELFF.

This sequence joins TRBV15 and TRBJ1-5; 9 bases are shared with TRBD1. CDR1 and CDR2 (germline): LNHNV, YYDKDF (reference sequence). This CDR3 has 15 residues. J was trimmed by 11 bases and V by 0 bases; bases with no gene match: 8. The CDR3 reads CATSRDGTGFLAQHF. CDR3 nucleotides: TGTGCCACCAGCAGAGATGGGACAGGGTTTCTAGCCCAGCATTTT.

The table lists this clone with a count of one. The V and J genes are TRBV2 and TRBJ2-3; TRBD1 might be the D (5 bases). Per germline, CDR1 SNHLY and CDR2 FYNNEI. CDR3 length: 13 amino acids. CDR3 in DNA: TGTGCATTCGTGGGCAGGGCCACAGATACGCAGTATTTT. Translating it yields CAFVGRATDTQYF.

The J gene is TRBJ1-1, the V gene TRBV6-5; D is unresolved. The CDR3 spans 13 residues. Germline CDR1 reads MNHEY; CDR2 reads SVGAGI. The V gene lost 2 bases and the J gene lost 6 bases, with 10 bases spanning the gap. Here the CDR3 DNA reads TGTGCCAGCAGTTACCGCGGTAGTTCTGAAGCTTTCTTT. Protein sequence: CASSYRGSSEAFF.

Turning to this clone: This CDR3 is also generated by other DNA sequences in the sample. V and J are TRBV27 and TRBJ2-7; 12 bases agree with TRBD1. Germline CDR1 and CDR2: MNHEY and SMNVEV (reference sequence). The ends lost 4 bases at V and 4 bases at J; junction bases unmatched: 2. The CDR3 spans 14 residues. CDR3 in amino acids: CASSSGQGAYEQYF. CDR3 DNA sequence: TGTGCCAGCAGTTCGGGACAGGGGGCTTACGAGCAGTACTTC.

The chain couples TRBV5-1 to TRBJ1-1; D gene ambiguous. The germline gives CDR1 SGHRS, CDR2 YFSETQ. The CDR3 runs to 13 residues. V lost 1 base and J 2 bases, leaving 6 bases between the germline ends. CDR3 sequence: CASSLSSNTEAFF. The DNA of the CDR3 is TGCGCCAGCAGCTTGTCCAGTAACACTGAAGCTTTCTTT.

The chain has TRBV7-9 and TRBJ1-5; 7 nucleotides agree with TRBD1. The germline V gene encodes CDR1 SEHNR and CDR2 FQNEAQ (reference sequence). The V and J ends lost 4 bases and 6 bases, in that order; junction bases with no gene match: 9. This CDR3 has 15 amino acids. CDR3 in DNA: TGTGCCAGCAGCTCGTCCGGGACAGCGCTTCAGCCCCAGCATTTT. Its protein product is CASSSSGTALQPQHF.

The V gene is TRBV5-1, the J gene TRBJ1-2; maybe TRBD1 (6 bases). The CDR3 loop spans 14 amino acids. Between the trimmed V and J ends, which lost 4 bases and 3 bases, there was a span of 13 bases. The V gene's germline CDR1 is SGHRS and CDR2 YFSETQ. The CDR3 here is CASSPGYRDYGYTF. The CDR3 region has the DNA TGCGCCAGCAGCCCGGGGTACAGGGACTATGGCTACACCTTC.